Following are 12 T cell receptor beta chains from one sample sequenced in a study of blood T cell repertoires in COVID-19 (dated by TCRdb to the early 2020s). The protocol used for the library was the immunoSEQ multiplex PCR assay. The source is immuneACCESS, and TCRdb retained only in-frame sequences with V and J called. Part of the clones is not carried over; for the studies checked, unresolved V genes explain less than half of this, and the remainder is unexplained. In all, the sample holds under 200,000 clones, and approximately 89% of those were seen once. The ten largest account for around 2.5% of the sample. The sequenced sample consisted of peripheral blood. These receptor sequences come from a man in his forties with active or convalescent COVID-19.

The genes are TRBV5-5 and TRBJ1-5; 10 bases align to TRBD1. V lost 4 bases to trimming and J lost 9 bases; unmatched junction nucleotides: 10. The CDR3 is 15 amino acids. Germline values: CDR1 SGHKS, CDR2 YYEKEE (reference sequence). The CDR3 region is CASSPEGQGGRPQHF. The CDR3 coding sequence is TGTGCCAGCAGCCCTGAAGGACAGGGGGGGAGGCCCCAGCATTTT.

The chain uses TRBV24-1 and TRBJ2-2; D may be TRBD1 (5 bases). The germline V gene has CDR1 KGHDR and CDR2 SFDVKD. Trimming left V 3 bases short and J 4 bases short, with 11 bases between. The CDR3 runs to 15 residues. The CDR3 protein is CATSDVATGTGELFF. For the CDR3, the DNA is TGTGCCACCAGTGATGTTGCCACAGGCACCGGGGAGCTGTTTTTT.

This chain joins TRBV28 and TRBJ1-5; TRBD1 might be the D (5 bases). The CDR3 sequence is 14 residues long. The V gene lost 6 bases and the J gene lost 1 base, with 10 bases spanning the gap. Germline CDR1 is MDHEN and CDR2 is SYDVKM. The CDR3, as DNA: TGTGCCAGCAGGGGGGGTAAGAGCAATCAGCCCCAGCATTTT. Translation gives CASRGGKSNQPQHF.

The chain couples TRBV3-1 (or the pseudogene TRBV3-2) to TRBJ1-1; 8 bases agree with TRBD1. The CDR3 totals 14 residues. V lost 5 bases, J lost 1 base, and 3 bases stayed unmatched. Germline CDR1 reads LGHDT; CDR2 reads YNNKEL (reference sequence). The CDR3, as DNA: TGTGCCAGCAGCAAGGGGACAGGGAACACTGAAGCTTTCTTT. Protein sequence: CASSKGTGNTEAFF.

V gene TRBV4-3 combines with J gene TRBJ2-2, with D possibly TRBD2 on 7 matching bases. The length of the CDR3 is 16 residues. Between the trimmed V and J ends, which lost 4 bases and 5 bases, there was a span of 17 bases. Germline V gene sequence: CDR1 LGHNA, CDR2 YSLEER. DNA of the CDR3: TGCGCCAGCAGCCCACAGGGCACGGGGGGTACCGGGGAGCTGTTTTTT. Encoded protein: CASSPQGTGGTGELFF.

The chain is built from TRBV4-1 and TRBJ1-5; 7 bases are a match to TRBD1. The CDR3 runs 17 residues. Germline V gives CDR1 MGHRA, CDR2 YSYEKL. Unmatched junction bases numbered 11, after V lost 4 bases and J lost 2 bases. The CDR3 sequence: CASSPKQGPGGNQPQHF. In DNA, the CDR3 is TGCGCCAGCAGCCCCAAACAGGGGCCTGGGGGCAATCAGCCCCAGCATTTT.

The genes are TRBV7-9 and TRBJ2-3, with 13 positions matching TRBD2. The CDR3 runs 16 residues. The germline V gene encodes CDR1 SEHNR and CDR2 FQNEAQ (reference sequence). Trimming at V came to 5 bases and at J to 1 base, leaving 3 bases not matched to a gene. Written as DNA, the CDR3 is TGTGCCAGCAGCCACGGACTAGCGGGGGGCACAGATACGCAGTATTTT. It codes for CASSHGLAGGTDTQYF.

The chain carries TRBV10-3 and TRBJ2-3; TRBD2 is a possible D gene (6 bases). The CDR3 covers 18 residues. Per germline, CDR1 ENHRY and CDR2 SYGVKD. Between the trimmed V and J ends, which lost 0 bases and 0 bases, there was a span of 16 bases. The CDR3: CAISESSGVSGSTDTQYF. The CDR3 bases are TGTGCCATCAGTGAGTCAAGTGGGGTTAGCGGTAGCACAGATACGCAGTATTTT.

V usage is TRBV18 and J usage is TRBJ2-1; TRBD2 matches at 10 bases. V was pared by 3 bases and J by 4 bases, with 6 bases of the junction left unmatched. Per the germline V gene, CDR1 is KGHSH and CDR2 is LQKENI. CDR3 length: 16 residues. The CDR3 region is CASSPPSGGVYNEQFF. CDR3 DNA sequence: TGTGCCAGCTCACCCCCTAGCGGGGGAGTGTACAATGAGCAGTTCTTC.

The genes are TRBV6-5 and TRBJ2-4; a possible D gene is TRBD1 (6 bases). Trimming removed 6 bases at V and 9 bases at J, with 21 bases between. CDR3 size: 15 residues. Germline V gene lookup returns CDR1 MNHEY and CDR2 SVGAGI. CDR3 DNA sequence: TGTGCCAGCAGGACTCCCGGGACAAATCCCCCCATTCAGTACTTC. This codes for CASRTPGTNPPIQYF.

This CDR3 reads CASSLGAARVSAQHF. CDR3 nucleotide sequence: TGTGCCAGCAGCTTAGGGGCGGCGAGGGTATCAGCCCAGCATTTT. V is TRBV11-2 and J is TRBJ1-5; D is unresolved. From germline, CDR1 is SGHAT and CDR2 FQNNGV. V gave up 1 base and J gave up 11 bases, with 18 bases separating them. The CDR3 covers 15 residues.

This chain links TRBV6-6 with TRBJ2-3; tentative D call: TRBD2 (5 bases). Trimming removed 2 bases from V and 6 bases from J, with 18 bases in between. Per the germline V gene, CDR1 is MNHNY and CDR2 is SVGAGI (reference sequence). The CDR3 runs to 16 residues. The CDR3 DNA follows: TGTGCCAGCAGTTACCGAGCGGCCAAGGTTGGGGATACGCAGTATTTT. Translated, it gives CASSYRAAKVGDTQYF.